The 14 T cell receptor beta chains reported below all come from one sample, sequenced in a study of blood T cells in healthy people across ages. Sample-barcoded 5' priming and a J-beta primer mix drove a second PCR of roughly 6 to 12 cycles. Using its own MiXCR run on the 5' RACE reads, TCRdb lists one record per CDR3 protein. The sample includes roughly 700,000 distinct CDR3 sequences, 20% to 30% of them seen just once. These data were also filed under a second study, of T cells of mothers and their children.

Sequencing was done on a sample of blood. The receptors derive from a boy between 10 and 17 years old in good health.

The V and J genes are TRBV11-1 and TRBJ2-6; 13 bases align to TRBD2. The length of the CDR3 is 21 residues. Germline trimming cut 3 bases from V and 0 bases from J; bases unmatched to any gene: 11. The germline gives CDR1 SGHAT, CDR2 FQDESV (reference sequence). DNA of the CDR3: TGTGCCAGCAGCTTTCCGCCGGGACTAGCGGGGCCCCGCTCTGGGGCCAACGTCCTGACTTTC. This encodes CASSFPPGLAGPRSGANVLTF.

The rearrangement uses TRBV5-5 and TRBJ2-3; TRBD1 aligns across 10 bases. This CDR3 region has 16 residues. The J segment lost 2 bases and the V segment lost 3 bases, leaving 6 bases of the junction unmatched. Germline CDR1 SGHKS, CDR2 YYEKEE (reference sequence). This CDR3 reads CASSSQTGGHTDTQYF. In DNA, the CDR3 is TGTGCCAGCAGCTCCCAGACAGGGGGCCACACAGATACGCAGTATTTT.

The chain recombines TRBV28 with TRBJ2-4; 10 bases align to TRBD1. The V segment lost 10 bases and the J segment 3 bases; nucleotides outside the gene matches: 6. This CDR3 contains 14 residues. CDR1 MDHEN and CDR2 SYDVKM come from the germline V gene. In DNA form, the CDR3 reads TGTGCCACCGAGGACAGGGGGGACAAAAACATTCAGTACTTC. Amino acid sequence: CATEDRGDKNIQYF. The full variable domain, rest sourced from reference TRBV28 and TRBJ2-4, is DVKVTQSSRYLVKRTGEKVFLECVQDMDHENMFWYRQDPGLGLRLIYFSYDVKMKEKGDIPEGYSVSREKKERFSLILESASTNQTSMYLCATEDRGDKNIQYFGAGTRLSVL.

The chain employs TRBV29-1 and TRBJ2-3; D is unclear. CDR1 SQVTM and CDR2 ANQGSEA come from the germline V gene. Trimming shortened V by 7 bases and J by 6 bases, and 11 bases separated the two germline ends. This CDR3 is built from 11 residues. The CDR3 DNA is TGCAGCGCCGGGTCCTACGATACGCAGTATTTT. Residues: CSAGSYDTQYF.

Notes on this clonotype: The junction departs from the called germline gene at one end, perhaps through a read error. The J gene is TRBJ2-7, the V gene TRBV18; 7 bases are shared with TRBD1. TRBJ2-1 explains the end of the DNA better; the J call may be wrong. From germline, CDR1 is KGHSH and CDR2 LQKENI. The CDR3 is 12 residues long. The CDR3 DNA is TGTGCCGGCTCACCCACAGGGGATGAGCAGTTCTTC. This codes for CAGSPTGDEQFF.

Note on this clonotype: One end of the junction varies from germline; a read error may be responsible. CDR3 nucleotides: TGTGCCGGCAGCTCCGCAGGGGCAGGTGGCTACACCTTC. This codes for CAGSSAGAGGYTF. The gene calls are TRBV7-2 and TRBJ1-2; TRBD1 might be the D (6 bases). CDR3 length: 13 amino acids. Germline V gene data show CDR1 as SGHTA and CDR2 as FQGNSA.

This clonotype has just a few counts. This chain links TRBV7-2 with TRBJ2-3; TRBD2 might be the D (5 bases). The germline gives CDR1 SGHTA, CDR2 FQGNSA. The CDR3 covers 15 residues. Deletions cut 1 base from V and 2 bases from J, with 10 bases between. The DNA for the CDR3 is TGTGCCAGCAGCTTAGGTCGGGGAAACACAGATACGCAGTATTTT. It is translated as CASSLGRGNTDTQYF.

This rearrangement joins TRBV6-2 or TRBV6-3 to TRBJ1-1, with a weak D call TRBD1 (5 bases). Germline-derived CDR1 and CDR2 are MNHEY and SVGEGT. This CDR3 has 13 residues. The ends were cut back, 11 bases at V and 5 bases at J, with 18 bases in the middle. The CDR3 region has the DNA TGTGCCTCCACTGGGGGGTCTCGGACTGAAGCTTTCTTT. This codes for CASTGGSRTEAFF.

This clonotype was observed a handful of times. CDR3 protein: CASSETRRGLEKLFF. For the CDR3, the DNA is TGTGCCAGCAGCGAAACGAGGAGGGGGCTCGAAAAACTGTTTTTT. The J gene is TRBJ1-4, the V gene TRBV7-2; 7 nucleotides align to TRBD1. The V segment lost 5 bases and the J segment 8 bases; nucleotides outside the gene matches: 11. The CDR3 is 15 residues long. Germline V gene data show CDR1 as SGHTA and CDR2 as FQGNSA.

The CDR3 reads CSAELGGSYGYTF. In DNA, the CDR3 is TGCAGCGCAGAACTGGGAGGGTCCTATGGCTACACCTTC. The V and J genes are TRBV29-1 and TRBJ1-2; D ambiguous. V lost 7 bases and J lost 4, with 16 bases in between. Germline loops: CDR1 SQVTM, CDR2 ANQGSEA. This CDR3 is 13 amino acids long.

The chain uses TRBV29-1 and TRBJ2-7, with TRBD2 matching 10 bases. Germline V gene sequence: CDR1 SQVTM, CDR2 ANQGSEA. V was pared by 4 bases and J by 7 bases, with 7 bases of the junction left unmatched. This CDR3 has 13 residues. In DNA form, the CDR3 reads TGCAGCGTTGGCAGCGGGAGGGCGCGGGAGCAGTACTTC. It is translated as CSVGSGRAREQYF.

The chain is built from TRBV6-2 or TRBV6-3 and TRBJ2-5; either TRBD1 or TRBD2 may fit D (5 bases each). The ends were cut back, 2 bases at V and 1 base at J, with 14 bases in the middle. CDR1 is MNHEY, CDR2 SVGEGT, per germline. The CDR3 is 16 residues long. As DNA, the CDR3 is TGTGCCAGCAGTTACGAGGGGCGGCGAAGCCAAGAGACCCAGTACTTC. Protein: CASSYEGRRSQETQYF.

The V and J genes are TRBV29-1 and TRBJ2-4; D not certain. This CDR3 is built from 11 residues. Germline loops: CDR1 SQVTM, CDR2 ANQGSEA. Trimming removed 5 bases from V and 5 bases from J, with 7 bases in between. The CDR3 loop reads CSVILQNIQYF. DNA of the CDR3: TGCAGCGTTATCCTACAAAACATTCAGTACTTC.

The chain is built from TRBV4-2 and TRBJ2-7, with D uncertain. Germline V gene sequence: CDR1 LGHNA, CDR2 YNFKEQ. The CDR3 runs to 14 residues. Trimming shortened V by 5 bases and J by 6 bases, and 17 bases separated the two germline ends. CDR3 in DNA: TGTGCCAGCAGCGAAGCCAATGGGGTAGGCGAGCAGTACTTC. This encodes CASSEANGVGEQYF.